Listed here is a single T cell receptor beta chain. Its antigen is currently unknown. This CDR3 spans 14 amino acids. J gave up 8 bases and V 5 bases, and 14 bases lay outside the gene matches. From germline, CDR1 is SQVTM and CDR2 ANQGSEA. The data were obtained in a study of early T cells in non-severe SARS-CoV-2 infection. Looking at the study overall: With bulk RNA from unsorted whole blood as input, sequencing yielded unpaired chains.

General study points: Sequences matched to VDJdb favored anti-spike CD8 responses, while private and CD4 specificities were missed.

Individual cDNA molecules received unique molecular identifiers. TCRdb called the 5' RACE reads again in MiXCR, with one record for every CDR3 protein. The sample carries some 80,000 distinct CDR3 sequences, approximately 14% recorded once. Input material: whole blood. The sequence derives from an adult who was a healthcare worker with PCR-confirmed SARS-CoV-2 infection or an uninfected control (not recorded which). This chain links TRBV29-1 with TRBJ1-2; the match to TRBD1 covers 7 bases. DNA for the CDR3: TGCAGCGTTTTTCGACAGGGCCCTGGGGAAGGCTACACCTTC. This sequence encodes CSVFRQGPGEGYTF.